Sequencing of this T cell receptor beta chain was carried out in a study of cytomegalovirus exposure and HLA in healthy donors. Trimming cost V 5 bases and J 7 bases, with 11 bases left between them. The CDR3 totals 13 residues. In germline, CDR1 is MRHNA, CDR2 SNTAGT. Everyone who donated was a healthy bone marrow donor. A few counts support this clone. Its antigen is not known. Study-wide points: A later analysis showed TCR association rates differing by HLA locus, peaking at DRB1 and lowest at HLA-C. In a later analysis, several top co-occurrence clusters appeared linked to parvovirus B19, influenza, CMV and Epstein-Barr virus.

The PCR had 60 Vbeta and 13 Jbeta primers. Libraries were prepared by immunoSEQ multiplex PCR; TCRdb keeps only in-frame clonotypes and omits some of them. The sample has some 170,000 clones, almost 80% seen once. The receptor's source is a woman aged 45 to 65 in good health and CMV-seronegative. The sample taken for sequencing was PBMCs. V usage is TRBV6-4 and J usage is TRBJ1-4; D is ambiguous. As DNA, the CDR3 is TGTGCCAGCAGTACCAGACATCGTGAAAAACTGTTTTTT. Its translation is CASSTRHREKLFF.